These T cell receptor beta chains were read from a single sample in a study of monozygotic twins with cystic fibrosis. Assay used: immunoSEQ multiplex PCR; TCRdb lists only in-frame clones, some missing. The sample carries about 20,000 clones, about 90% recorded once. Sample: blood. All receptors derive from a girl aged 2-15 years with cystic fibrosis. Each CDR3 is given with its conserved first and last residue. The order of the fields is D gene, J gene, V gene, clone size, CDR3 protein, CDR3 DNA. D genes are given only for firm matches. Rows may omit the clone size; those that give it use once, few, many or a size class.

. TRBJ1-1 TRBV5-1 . CASSLYSRQTMNTEAFF TGCGCCAGCAGCTTGTATTCCAGGCAAACCATGAACACTGAAGCTTTCTTT
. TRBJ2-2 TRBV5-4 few CASSPVTKGYTGELFF TGTGCCAGCAGCCCTGTGACGAAGGGTTACACCGGGGAGCTGTTTTTT
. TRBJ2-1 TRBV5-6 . CASSPPLGLNNEQFF TGTGCCAGCAGCCCCCCCCTAGGTCTTAACAATGAGCAGTTCTTC
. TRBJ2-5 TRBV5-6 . CASSLGLAQETQYF TGTGCCAGCAGCTTGGGCCTAGCGCAAGAGACCCAGTACTTC
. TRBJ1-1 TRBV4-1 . CASSQVGSEPFVAFF TGCGCCAGCAGCCAAGTGGGCAGCGAACCCTTCGTGGCTTTCTTT
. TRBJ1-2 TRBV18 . CASSPVPLPQIGHTF TGTGCCAGCTCACCAGTACCTTTGCCCCAAATTGGCCACACCTTC
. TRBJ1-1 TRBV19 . CASSYRNTEAFF TGTGCCAGTTCCTACCGGAACACTGAAGCTTTCTTT
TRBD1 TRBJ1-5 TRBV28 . CATGTGDNQPQHF TGTGCCACCGGGACAGGGGATAATCAGCCCCAGCATTTT
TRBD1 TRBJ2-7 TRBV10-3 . CATGGQGIYEQYF TGTGCCACCGGCGGACAGGGGATCTACGAGCAGTACTTC
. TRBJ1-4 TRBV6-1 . CASSDLRRGEKLFF TGTGCCAGCAGTGACCTCAGAAGGGGTGAAAAACTGTTTTTT
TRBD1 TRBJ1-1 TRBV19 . CASSMYRGTEAFF TGTGCCAGTAGTATGTACAGGGGGACTGAAGCTTTCTTT
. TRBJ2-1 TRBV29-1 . CSVALGLGLNEQFF TGCAGCGTTGCTTTGGGGCTGGGCCTCAATGAGCAGTTCTTC
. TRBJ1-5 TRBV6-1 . CASSNRRGQPQHF TGTGCCAGCAGCAACCGCCGGGGCCAGCCCCAGCATTTT
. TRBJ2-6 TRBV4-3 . CASSHLGPGANVLTF TGCGCCAGCAGCCATTTAGGCCCTGGGGCCAACGTCCTGACTTTC
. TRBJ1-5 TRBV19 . CASSTGGYQPQHF TGTGCCAGTAGTACAGGTGGGTATCAGCCCCAGCATTTT
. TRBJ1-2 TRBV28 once CATPTRDSWGYTF TGTGCCACTCCAACCCGGGATTCGTGGGGCTACACCTTC
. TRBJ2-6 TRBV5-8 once CASSSTFLGAGANVLTF TGTGCCAGCAGCTCGACCTTCCTGGGAGCTGGGGCCAACGTCCTGACTTTC
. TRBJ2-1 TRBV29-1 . CSGGTSDYNEQFF TGCAGCGGTGGGACATCCGACTACAATGAGCAGTTCTTC
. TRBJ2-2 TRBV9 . CASSVSAGELFF TGTGCCAGCAGCGTATCTGCCGGGGAGCTGTTTTTT
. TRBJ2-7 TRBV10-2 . CASSEGRTHEQYF TGCGCCAGCAGTGAAGGTCGAACCCACGAGCAGTACTTC
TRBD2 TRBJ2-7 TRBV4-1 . CASSPLAGEPYEQYF TGCGCCAGCAGCCCGCTAGCGGGAGAACCCTACGAGCAGTACTTC
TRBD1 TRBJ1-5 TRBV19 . CASRQGAGDQPQHF TGTGCCAGTAGACAGGGGGCGGGTGATCAGCCCCAGCATTTT
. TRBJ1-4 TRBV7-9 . CASSPVGSGEKLFF TGTGCCAGCAGCCCGGTGGGTTCAGGTGAAAAACTGTTTTTT
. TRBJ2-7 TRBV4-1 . CASSQGVLYEQYF TGCGCCAGCAGCCAAGGGGTTCTCTACGAGCAGTACTTC
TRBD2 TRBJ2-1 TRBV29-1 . CSVGLAGVRDEQFF TGCAGCGTCGGACTAGCGGGAGTGAGGGATGAGCAGTTCTTC
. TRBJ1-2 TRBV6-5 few CASSSGTSNYGYTF TGTGCCAGCAGTTCTGGGACGTCTAACTATGGCTACACCTTC
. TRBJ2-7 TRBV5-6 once CASSLTGAPYEQYF TGTGCCAGCAGCTTAACCGGGGCCCCCTACGAGCAGTACTTC
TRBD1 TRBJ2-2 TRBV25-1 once CASGRGPGNTGELFF TGTGCCAGCGGCAGGGGGCCGGGTAACACCGGGGAGCTGTTTTTT
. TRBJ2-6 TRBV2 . CASSPERGANVLTF TGTGCCAGCAGTCCTGAGAGAGGGGCCAACGTCCTGACTTTC
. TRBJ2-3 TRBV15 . CATSRGRDMDTQYF TGTGCCACCAGCAGAGGACGCGATATGGATACGCAGTATTTT
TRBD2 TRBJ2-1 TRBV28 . CASSPIAGLSSYNEQFF TGTGCCAGCAGTCCTATAGCGGGGCTGAGCTCCTACAATGAGCAGTTCTTC
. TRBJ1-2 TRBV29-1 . CSVESAGRDGYTF TGCAGCGTTGAATCGGCAGGGCGGGATGGCTACACCTTC
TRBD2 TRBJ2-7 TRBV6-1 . CASGGRGQYF TGTGCCAGCGGAGGGAGGGGGCAGTACTTC
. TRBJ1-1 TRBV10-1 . CASSESTRSGTEAFF TGCGCCAGCAGTGAGTCGACTCGTAGCGGGACCGAAGCTTTCTTT
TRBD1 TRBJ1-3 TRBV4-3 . CASSQSRDSSGNTIYF TGCGCCAGCAGCCAAAGCCGGGACAGTTCTGGAAACACCATATATTTT
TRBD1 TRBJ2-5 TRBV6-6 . CASRTGTGAWSQYF TGTGCCAGCCGCACCGGGACAGGGGCCTGGAGCCAGTACTTC
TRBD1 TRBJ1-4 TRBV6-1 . CASSETGARGFEKLFF TGTGCCAGCAGTGAAACGGGCGCCAGGGGGTTTGAAAAACTGTTTTTT
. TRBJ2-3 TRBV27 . CASSIGDSTDTQYF TGTGCCAGCAGTATAGGGGATAGCACAGATACGCAGTATTTT
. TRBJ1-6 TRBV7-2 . CASSLRPGANNSPLHF TGTGCCAGCAGCTTACGCCCAGGGGCGAATAATTCACCCCTCCACTTT
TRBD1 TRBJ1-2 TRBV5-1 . CASGDSANYGYTF TGCGCCAGCGGGGACAGTGCCAACTATGGCTACACCTTC
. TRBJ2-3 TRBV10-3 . CANSGTGSDTQYF TGTGCCAACTCCGGAACGGGCTCAGATACGCAGTATTTT
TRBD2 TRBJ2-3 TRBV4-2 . CASSQDSSGRSDTQYF TGTGCCAGCAGCCAAGATTCTAGCGGGAGATCAGATACGCAGTATTTT
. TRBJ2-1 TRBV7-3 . CASSSPGLPYNEQFF TGTGCCAGCAGCTCCCCGGGACTTCCCTACAATGAGCAGTTCTTC
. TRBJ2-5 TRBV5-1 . CASSYYVSSGVEETQYF TGCGCCAGCAGCTACTACGTAAGTTCGGGAGTTGAAGAGACCCAGTACTTC
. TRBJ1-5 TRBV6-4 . CASSLDSNQPQHF TGTGCCAGCAGTTTGGACAGCAATCAGCCCCAGCATTTT
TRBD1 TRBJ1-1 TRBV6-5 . CASSRPGTGGTEAFF TGTGCCAGCAGTCGCCCCGGGACAGGGGGCACTGAAGCTTTCTTT
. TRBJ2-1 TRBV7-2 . CASSSRDLAYNEQFF TGTGCCAGCAGCTCCCGGGACTTAGCATACAATGAGCAGTTCTTC
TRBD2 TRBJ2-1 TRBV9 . CASSVAAAGRGSYNEQFF TGTGCCAGCAGCGTAGCAGCGGCAGGGAGGGGCTCCTACAATGAGCAGTTCTTC
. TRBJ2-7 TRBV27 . CASSLSGTGPYEQYF TGTGCCAGCAGTTTGTCCGGGACGGGCCCCTACGAGCAGTACTTC
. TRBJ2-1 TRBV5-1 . CASSVSALRSSYNEQFF TGCGCCAGCAGCGTCAGCGCCCTGAGGAGCTCCTACAATGAGCAGTTCTTC
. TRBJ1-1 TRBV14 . CASSQGIGSNTEAFF TGTGCCAGCAGCCAAGGAATAGGGTCGAACACTGAAGCTTTCTTT